This T cell receptor beta chain was found in a study of blood T cell repertoires in COVID-19. Study context: The samples span acute and convalescent COVID-19 from the United States, Italy and Spain. PBMCs, B-cell-depleted T cells, or T cells provided the cDNA or gDNA that made up the material.

Per the authors' pipeline: The assay estimated nucleated cells by amplifying reference gene primers. Data came from immunoSEQ multiplex PCR; TCRdb stores just in-frame clones and leaves some out. The V and J calls and the clone size are those of that table, but D and trimming were determined from the DNA. Counted here are some 400,000 clones, roughly 86% occurring once; the ten biggest clones make up under 11%. Patients at the Seattle site were enrolled during active infection and followed longitudinally. Germline CDR1 reads LGHDT; CDR2 reads YNNKEL (reference sequence). The CDR3 contains 17 residues. Between the trimmed V and J ends, which lost 0 bases and 3 bases, there was a span of 16 bases.

The chain uses TRBV3-1 (or the pseudogene TRBV3-2) and TRBJ2-3, with D possibly matching TRBD1 (6 bases). The sequence came from a woman younger than 45 with COVID-19, enrolled during active disease. What was sequenced was peripheral blood. The CDR3 DNA is TGTGCCAGCAGCCAAGACGGGTTCGGCAGGGGAACAGATACGCAGTATTTT. Translating gives CASSQDGFGRGTDTQYF.